One sample yielded the 25 T cell receptor beta chains listed below, sequenced in a study of shared clonotypes between healthy human individuals. Some clones are missing from TCRdb's copy, which holds only in-frame ones; the method was immunoSEQ multiplex PCR. This sample carries hundreds of thousands of clones, about two thirds of them seen once, and the ten largest clones take under 2%. Material: memory CD4+ T cells sorted from blood. Subset of the sample: CD45RA-negative fraction. The receptors shown here come from a woman aged 25 to 39 in good health.

The rearrangement links TRBV30 to TRBJ1-1; tentatively, D is TRBD1 (5 bases). V was trimmed by 2 bases and J by 1 base, leaving 20 bases between them. CDR3 length: 17 residues. Germline CDR1 and CDR2: GTSNPN and SVGIG (reference sequence). CDR3: CAWSPRPGRARNTEAFF. As DNA, the CDR3 is TGTGCCTGGAGTCCCCGACCGGGACGGGCGAGGAACACTGAAGCTTTCTTT.

The chain combines TRBV4-2 with TRBJ2-1; 9 bases are a match to TRBD2. CDR3 length equals 16 residues. Looked up from germline, CDR1 is LGHNA and CDR2 is YNFKEQ. The J segment lost 8 bases and the V segment lost 1 base, leaving 9 bases of the junction unmatched. The CDR3 bases are TGTGCCAGCAGCCAAGTCGGTAGCGGGAGTGTAGATGAGCAGTTCTTC. It is translated as CASSQVGSGSVDEQFF.

This clone was recorded a few times. The chain employs TRBV10-3 and TRBJ1-1; D is unresolved. V lost 4 bases and J lost 4, with 13 bases in between. Germline V gives CDR1 ENHRY, CDR2 SYGVKD. CDR3 length equals 14 residues. CDR3 amino acids: CAISGEGTITEAFF. CDR3 bases: TGTGCCATCAGTGGGGAGGGTACGATCACTGAAGCTTTCTTT.

This rearrangement joins TRBV2 to TRBJ1-5, with D hard to call. Deletions cut 4 bases from V and 4 bases from J, with 8 bases between. The CDR3 is 13 amino acids. The germline CDR1 and CDR2 sequences are SNHLY and FYNNEI. CDR3: CASSGRLNQPQHF. The CDR3 DNA is TGTGCCAGCAGTGGACGGCTAAATCAGCCCCAGCATTTT.

The chain employs TRBV29-1 and TRBJ2-7; perhaps TRBD2 as D (6 bases). Germline CDR1 reads SQVTM; CDR2 reads ANQGSEA. This CDR3 comprises 13 residues. This CDR3 is CRDPGLSSYEQYF. In nucleotides, the CDR3 is TGCAGGGATCCGGGACTGAGCTCCTACGAGCAGTACTTC.

The table lists this clone with a few counts. The genes are TRBV28 and TRBJ1-5; 9 bases map to TRBD1. The CDR3 totals 15 residues. The germline V gene encodes CDR1 MDHEN and CDR2 SYDVKM. V lost 6 bases, J lost 6 bases, and 9 bases stayed unmatched. CDR3: CASREDRGPGQPQHF. The CDR3 coding sequence is TGTGCCAGCAGAGAGGACAGGGGTCCGGGTCAGCCCCAGCATTTT.

The rearrangement uses TRBV5-1 and TRBJ2-2; TRBD1 or TRBD2 may be the D gene (5 bases each). The CDR3 spans 18 residues. The germline V gene has CDR1 SGHRS and CDR2 YFSETQ. Trimming cost V 0 bases and J 5 bases, with 20 bases left between them. CDR3 coding DNA: TGCGCCAGCAGCTTGGAAACTTCAGGGCGCAGGAGGACCGGGGAGCTGTTTTTT. Its protein is CASSLETSGRRRTGELFF.

CDR3 amino acids: CASSQAGSPTDTQYF. CDR3 in DNA: TGCGCCAGCAGCCAAGCGGGATCCCCCACAGATACGCAGTATTTT. The V gene is TRBV4-1, the J gene TRBJ2-3; tentatively, D is TRBD2 (5 bases). CDR1 and CDR2 from the germline V gene are MGHRA and YSYEKL. The CDR3 is made up of 15 amino acids. V lost 1 base and J 2 bases, leaving 10 bases between the germline ends.

This clone appeared a single time. J is TRBJ2-7 and V is TRBV21-1; no check of the table's D call, TRBD1, against the DNA was made. TRBV21-1 is shown as a pseudogene. This CDR3 is 14 amino acids long. The CDR3 region has the DNA TGTGCCAGCAGCAAAGTGACAGACACCTACGAGCAGTACTTC. This translates into CASSKVTDTYEQYF.

This clone came up a few times. Other DNA sequences from this sample encode an identical CDR3 as well. This sequence joins TRBV5-1 and TRBJ2-1; D remains ambiguous. V was shortened by 5 bases and J by 0 bases, with 12 bases between the two germline ends. In germline, CDR1 is SGHRS, CDR2 YFSETQ. CDR3 length equals 15 residues. CDR3 protein: CASSPARPSYNEQFF. CDR3 in DNA: TGCGCCAGCAGTCCCGCCAGGCCCTCCTACAATGAGCAGTTCTTC.

This clone was seen many times. CDR3 protein: CASLTGGPPEQYF. CDR3 nucleotides: TGTGCCAGCCTAACAGGGGGCCCACCTGAGCAGTACTTC. This chain connects TRBV28 to TRBJ2-7, with TRBD1 identical over 9 bases. This CDR3 has 13 amino acids. Trimming at V came to 8 bases and at J to 7 bases, leaving 9 bases not matched to a gene. CDR1 and CDR2 (germline): MDHEN, SYDVKM. The full variable domain, rest sourced from reference TRBV28 and TRBJ2-7, is DVKVTQSSRYLVKRTGEKVFLECVQDMDHENMFWYRQDPGLGLRLIYFSYDVKMKEKGDIPEGYSVSREKKERFSLILESASTNQTSMYLCASLTGGPPEQYFGPGTRLTVT.

This chain joins TRBV28 and TRBJ1-2, with D possibly TRBD1 on 6 matching bases. Germline CDR1 reads MDHEN; CDR2 reads SYDVKM. Trimming took off 4 bases at V and 2 bases at J, with 14 bases between the two ends. The CDR3 sequence is 15 residues long. Here the CDR3 DNA reads TGTGCCAGCAGTTCTGGGGGGCCCTTCAACTATGGCTACACCTTC. This encodes CASSSGGPFNYGYTF.

This clone was seen more than once but under ten times. This chain joins TRBV2 and TRBJ1-1; the D gene is possibly TRBD1 (5 bases). This CDR3 has 13 amino acids. Germline lookup yields CDR1 SNHLY and CDR2 FYNNEI. V shed 8 bases and J shed 7 bases, with 17 bases lying between them. The CDR3 loop is CASLGIGGGEAFF. The CDR3 DNA reads TGTGCCAGCTTAGGGATCGGGGGAGGTGAAGCTTTCTTT.

The V gene is TRBV13, the J gene TRBJ2-2, with 8 positions matching TRBD1. CDR1 and CDR2 (germline): PRHDT, FYEKMQ (reference sequence). The junction had 9 bases not matched to a gene; V was cut back by 9 bases and J by 6 bases. The CDR3 loop spans 14 amino acids. The CDR3 DNA reads TGTGCCAGTACTCGACAGGGGATCCCCGGGGAGCTGTTTTTT. Translation gives CASTRQGIPGELFF.

This rearrangement joins TRBV7-8 to TRBJ2-5; 12 bases fit TRBD2. This CDR3 contains 18 residues. Trimming at V came to 1 base and at J to 3 bases, leaving 9 bases not matched to a gene. CDR1 is SGHVS, CDR2 FQNEAQ, per germline. The CDR3, as DNA: TGTGCCAGCAGCTTAGATGTCCCGTCTAGCGGGAGGGAAGAGACCCAGTACTTC. Translating gives CASSLDVPSSGREETQYF.

This sequence joins TRBV7-9 and TRBJ1-3, with D unclear. Deletions cut 1 base from V and 0 bases from J, with 13 bases between. The CDR3 has 17 amino acids. Germline V gene data show CDR1 as SEHNR and CDR2 as FQNEAQ (reference sequence). The CDR3 DNA follows: TGTGCCAGCAGCTTAGGCTCAAGCCTTAGCTCTGGAAACACCATATATTTT. Translated, it gives CASSLGSSLSSGNTIYF.

This clone occurred a few times. V is TRBV18 and J is TRBJ1-4, with 7 bases lining up with TRBD1. The J segment lost 6 bases and the V segment lost 1 base, leaving 5 bases of the junction unmatched. This CDR3 is built from 15 residues. Germline V lookup: CDR1 KGHSH, CDR2 LQKENI. The CDR3 nucleotides read TGTGCCAGCTCACCACTCGGACAGGAGGATGAAAAACTGTTTTTT. It codes for CASSPLGQEDEKLFF.

V usage is TRBV7-9 and J usage is TRBJ2-5; maybe TRBD2 (6 bases). Germline CDR1 reads SEHNR; CDR2 reads FQNEAQ (reference sequence). This CDR3 has 13 residues. V lost 5 bases to trimming and J lost 1 base, with 8 bases between them. Here the CDR3 reads CASSPGLQETQYF. The CDR3, as DNA: TGTGCCAGCAGCCCGGGACTCCAAGAGACCCAGTACTTC.

The chain uses TRBV18 and TRBJ2-4, with D perhaps TRBD1 (5 bases). Germline V lookup: CDR1 KGHSH, CDR2 LQKENI. CDR3 length: 14 residues. Trimming took 2 bases from V and 11 from J, leaving 16 bases between them. The CDR3 DNA reads as TGTGCCAGCTCACCAGCTAGGGGCAGGTCGCTTCAGTACTTC. Amino acid sequence: CASSPARGRSLQYF. Drawing the rest from reference TRBV18 and TRBJ2-4, the complete variable domain is NAGVMQNPRHLVRRRGQEARLRCSPMKGHSHVYWYRQLPEEGLKFMVYLQKENIIDESGMPKERFSAEFPKEGPSILRIQQVVRGDSAAYFCASSPARGRSLQYFGAGTRLSVL.

The chain employs TRBV2 and TRBJ1-5; D not certain. CDR3 length: 12 amino acids. Deletions cut 9 bases from V and 3 bases from J, with 9 bases between. CDR1 is SNHLY, CDR2 FYNNEI, per germline. CDR3 nucleotide sequence: TGTGCCAGTAACAGAGACAATCAGCCCCAGCATTTT. Its protein is CASNRDNQPQHF. The whole variable domain, remainder taken from reference TRBV2 and TRBJ1-5, is EPEVTQTPSHQVTQMGQEVILRCVPISNHLYFYWYRQILGQKVEFLVSFYNNEISEKSEIFDDQFSVERPDGSNFTLKIRSTKLEDSAMYFCASNRDNQPQHFGDGTRLSIL.

This chain uses TRBV7-7 with TRBJ2-5; 9 positions agree with TRBD2. V trimming: 5 bases; J trimming: 5 bases; junction bases outside the gene matches: 6. Germline assignment: CDR1 SSHAT and CDR2 FNYEAQ (reference sequence). The CDR3 covers 14 residues. CDR3 nucleotides: TGTGCCAGCAGCCAGCTAGCGGGGAAGGAGACCCAGTACTTC. Protein product: CASSQLAGKETQYF. Variable domain in full (rest from reference TRBV7-7 and TRBJ2-5): GAGVSQSPRYKVTKRGQDVTLRCDPISSHATLYWYQQALGQGPEFLTYFNYEAQPDKSGLPSDRFSAERPEGSISTLTIQRTEQRDSAMYRCASSQLAGKETQYFGPGTRLLVL.

This clone was detected a few times. Other DNA sequences within the sample encode an identical CDR3. The rearrangement links TRBV19 to TRBJ1-5; TRBD1 might be the D (6 bases). Germline V gene lookup returns CDR1 LNHDA and CDR2 SQIVND (reference sequence). Trimming removed 5 bases from V and 2 bases from J, with 10 bases in between. The CDR3 is made up of 14 amino acids. The CDR3 coding sequence is TGTGCCAGTAGTGTACAGGGCGGCAATCAGCCCCAGCATTTT. This sequence encodes CASSVQGGNQPQHF.

Details on this clone: A much larger clone differs from this one at a single base, so this may be a read error. Other DNA sequences in this sample translate to the same CDR3. The gene calls are TRBV7-3 and TRBJ2-3; TRBD2 matches at 10 bases. Germline-derived CDR1 and CDR2 are SGHTA and FQGTGA. This CDR3 spans 17 amino acids. After removal of 0 bases from V and 6 bases from J, the junction contained 9 bases not matched to a gene. The CDR3 sequence: CASSLTVVAGGFDTQYF. CDR3 coding DNA: TGTGCCAGCAGCTTAACAGTAGTAGCGGGAGGATTCGATACGCAGTATTTT.

The chain recombines TRBV2 with TRBJ1-4, with TRBD1 identical over 7 bases. CDR1 is SNHLY and CDR2 is FYNNEI in the germline V gene. J gave up 8 bases and V 5 bases, and 8 bases lay outside the gene matches. This CDR3 comprises 14 residues. CDR3 protein: CASSKGARGEKLFF. The DNA for the CDR3 is TGTGCCAGCAGTAAGGGGGCACGGGGCGAAAAACTGTTTTTT.

The chain has TRBV9 and TRBJ2-2; TRBD2 agrees at 11 bases. Germline loops: CDR1 SGDLS, CDR2 YYNGEE. J was trimmed by 4 bases and V by 4 bases; bases with no gene match: 9. CDR3 length equals 17 residues. In DNA, the CDR3 is TGTGCCAGCAGCCCCGGGACTAGCGGAGCCTTCACCGGGGAGCTGTTTTTT. This sequence encodes CASSPGTSGAFTGELFF.